The text below deals with one T cell receptor (beta chain). Its antigen is unknown. The sample belongs to a study of cytomegalovirus exposure and HLA in healthy donors. Germline CDR1 reads ENHRY; CDR2 reads SYGVKD. Deletions cut 2 bases from V and 2 bases from J, with 13 bases between. The CDR3 length is 15 residues. Use of 60 Vbeta and 13 Jbeta primers characterized the PCR. Authors' methods: Per a later analysis, the number of unique TCR beta chains was about 80 million, of which about 11 million were shared. TCRdb's copy holds only in-frame clones and misses some; the assay was immunoSEQ multiplex PCR. V, J and clone size are taken as reported in that table, and D and trimming were inferred from the DNA itself. Of around 120,000 clones listed, 8% to 10% are singletons. Study results and caveats: High specificity and sensitivity for cytomegalovirus status were reported for the classifier. The study dropped some indistinguishable V segments, TRBV6-2 and TRBV6-3 among them. There were several of the most significant clusters that appeared linked to common viral pathogens in a later analysis.

Sequenced input: PBMCs. This clonotype originated in a man aged 25-45 years in good health and CMV-seronegative. J is TRBJ2-7 and V is TRBV10-3, with D maybe TRBD1 (6 bases). Here the CDR3 reads CAISETGTGPYEQYF. The CDR3 bases are TGTGCCATCAGTGAGACAGGGACGGGGCCCTACGAGCAGTACTTC.